This paragraph reports one T cell receptor beta chain. These data come from a study of preoperative IRX-2 immunotherapy in early breast cancer. The treatment: preoperative locoregional IRX-2 cytokine immunotherapy. This phase Ib study tested locoregional IRX-2 cytokine immunotherapy given before surgery. The CDR3 sequence is 14 residues long. CDR1 and CDR2 (germline): GTSNPN, SVGIG (reference sequence). The V gene end was trimmed by 7 bases and the J gene end by 2 bases; junction bases not matched to a gene: 6. Sequencing used immunoSEQ multiplex PCR; TCRdb keeps in-frame clones, though not all of them. The sample contains 35,000 to 55,000 clones, approximately 94% of which appear only once.

The TCR comes from a human donor with breast cancer. The rearrangement uses TRBV30 and TRBJ2-2, with 8 bases lining up with TRBD2. Sequenced here: tumor tissue, sampled after IRX-2 immunotherapy. CDR3 in DNA: TGTGCCTCCAGCGGGGGCCTTAACACCGGGGAGCTGTTTTTT. It yields the protein CASSGGLNTGELFF.